This T cell receptor (beta chain) was retrieved from a study of graft-versus-host responses after intestinal transplantation. Study as a whole: Every recipient had anti-thymocyte globulin induction and roughly 3 years of tacrolimus plus steroids.

In regard to this clone: Its antigen remains unknown.

This table comes from immunoSEQ multiplex PCR, and its TCRdb copy is limited to in-frame clones, with some not included. There are some 86,000 clones in the sample; around nine tenths occur only once, and approximately 6% lies in the top ten. The CDR3 length is 15 residues. Trimming stripped 0 bases from V and 4 bases from J, with 13 bases between. Germline V gene sequence: CDR1 SGHAT, CDR2 FQNNGV. Regarding the study as a whole: Present in recipient marrow, GvH clones included some that appeared first in ileum or blood.

The sequence came from a human donor who received an intestinal transplant. V and J are TRBV11-2 and TRBJ2-7, with D tentatively TRBD2 (6 bases). This specimen was unstimulated CD8+ T cells sorted from spleen or lymph node cells, taken before intestinal transplant. CDR3 sequence: CASSLEGGGGYEQYF. In nucleotides, the CDR3 is TGTGCCAGCAGCTTAGAGGGGGGTGGAGGTTACGAGCAGTACTTC. Looking up the rest from reference TRBV11-2 and TRBJ2-7 gives the full variable domain: EAGVAQSPRYKIIEKRQSVAFWCNPISGHATLYWYQQILGQGPKLLIQFQNNGVVDDSQLPKDRFSAERLKGVDSTLKIQPAKLEDSAVYLCASSLEGGGGYEQYFGPGTRLTVT.